This TCR beta chain was identified in a study of CD8 T cells in ankylosing spondylitis (dated by TCRdb to the late 2010s). The study in broad terms: To find TCR variants linked to disease, the study profiled T cell receptor beta repertoires in ankylosing spondylitis patients and healthy donors. The full study cohort was made up of about two dozen ankylosing spondylitis patients and approximately 100 healthy donors. Peripheral blood was sampled, and synovial fluid was additionally collected from ankylosing spondylitis patients.

Synovial fluid samples and blood samples obtained from the same ankylosing spondylitis patients were matched. Broad study findings and their caveats: Some motif variants had previously been reported in the synovial fluid and blood of reactive arthritis patients, which suggests shared mechanisms of disease initiation. Blood from ankylosing spondylitis patients appeared to be characterized by a TCR beta motif made up of under ten highly homologous amino acid variants. A CD8+ phenotype was shown by the disease-linked clones, which were found at relatively low frequencies in peripheral blood. The disease-linked clones were reported as significantly enriched in matched synovial fluid samples from ankylosing spondylitis patients.

Sequencing instrument: Illumina HiSeq 2500. Quantitative 5'-RACE with molecular barcodes was used to prepare TCR beta libraries. For the original study's pipeline: Disease-linked TCR variants were identified with a new computational method built on a probabilistic model of VDJ rearrangement. TCRdb passed the public sequencing reads through fastp at Q25 and MiXCR, retaining productive beta sequences. Rows merge per CDR3 protein into single entries with the most common DNA and genes. TCRdb's processing, not the authors' own work, is the source of the V and J calls. This sample has over 130,000 distinct CDR3 sequences in its table, and around 43% of those were observed once. The ten largest clones capture roughly 15% of the sample. This clonotype was detected many times. No antigen is known for it. No qualities accompany the bases; no much larger clone lies one base away. The source of this sequence is a male donor with ankylosing spondylitis. Sequenced material: synovial fluid, either unsorted or a sorted T cell fraction (not recorded which).

The DNA sequence is given as TGTGCCAGCAGTTTAGCGGGGACAGATACGCAGTATTTT. This codes for CASSLAGTDTQYF. The V and J genes are TRBV12-3 or TRBV12-4 and TRBJ2-3, with the D gene not confidently named. The CDR3 runs 13 residues from the cysteine to the phenylalanine. The DNA shown is the 39-base CDR3, in frame from base 1. V is cut by 0 bases and J by 3 bases, and the space between the germline ends is 4 bases.